The rows below give T cell receptor beta chains drawn from one sample of a study of cytomegalovirus exposure and HLA in healthy donors. Sequencing was performed with immunoSEQ multiplex PCR; in TCRdb, only in-frame clones are kept and a portion is missing. Among 150,000 or so clones listed, 60% to 80% were seen once. Sequencing was done on a sample of PBMCs. These receptors all come from a woman in her forties or fifties in good health and CMV-seropositive. Each CDR3 is given with its conserved first and last residue. A D gene is named only where the DNA matches it firmly. Some rows have no size entry. The others give once, few or many, or a class for an expanded clone.

j_call: TRBJ2-5; v_call: TRBV9; d_call: TRBD1; clone_size: -; cdr3_aa: CASSDKQGAWGETQYF; cdr3_nt: TGTGCCAGCAGCGACAAACAGGGGGCATGGGGGGAGACCCAGTACTTC
j_call: TRBJ1-2; v_call: TRBV7-2; d_call: -; clone_size: -; cdr3_aa: CASSQGPVGPGYTF; cdr3_nt: TGTGCCAGCAGCCAGGGTCCTGTAGGGCCTGGCTACACCTTC
j_call: TRBJ1-1; v_call: TRBV7-9; d_call: -; clone_size: -; cdr3_aa: CASSLAGDDTEAFF; cdr3_nt: TGTGCCAGCAGCTTAGCAGGGGATGACACTGAAGCTTTCTTT
j_call: TRBJ1-3; v_call: TRBV7-9; d_call: -; clone_size: few; cdr3_aa: CASSPDGYPGNTIYF; cdr3_nt: TGTGCCAGCAGTCCAGACGGGTATCCTGGAAACACCATATATTTT
j_call: TRBJ1-2; v_call: TRBV18; d_call: TRBD1; clone_size: once; cdr3_aa: CASSPTGQGNYGYTF; cdr3_nt: TGTGCCAGCTCACCGACGGGACAGGGTAACTATGGCTACACCTTC
j_call: TRBJ2-7; v_call: TRBV7-9; d_call: -; clone_size: few; cdr3_aa: CASSYGTPEQYF; cdr3_nt: TGTGCCAGCAGCTATGGGACTCCCGAGCAGTACTTC
j_call: TRBJ2-3; v_call: TRBV6-1; d_call: TRBD1; clone_size: -; cdr3_aa: CASSLQGQGPYTQYF; cdr3_nt: TGTGCCAGCAGCCTACAAGGACAGGGGCCCTATACGCAGTATTTT
j_call: TRBJ2-1; v_call: TRBV7-8; d_call: TRBD2; clone_size: -; cdr3_aa: CASSLGISSGAEQFF; cdr3_nt: TGTGCCAGCAGCTTAGGGATCTCTAGCGGGGCTGAGCAGTTCTTC
j_call: TRBJ2-2; v_call: TRBV27; d_call: TRBD1; clone_size: -; cdr3_aa: CATYRGNTGELFF; cdr3_nt: TGTGCCACGTACAGGGGCAACACCGGGGAGCTGTTTTTT
j_call: TRBJ2-3; v_call: TRBV7-6; d_call: TRBD1; clone_size: few; cdr3_aa: CASSQTGGSTDTQYF; cdr3_nt: TGTGCCAGCAGCCAGACAGGGGGAAGCACAGATACGCAGTATTTT
j_call: TRBJ2-5; v_call: TRBV29-1; d_call: TRBD2; clone_size: -; cdr3_aa: CSGSGGYKETQYF; cdr3_nt: TGCAGCGGTAGCGGGGGGTACAAAGAGACCCAGTACTTC
j_call: TRBJ2-3; v_call: TRBV6-4; d_call: TRBD2; clone_size: -; cdr3_aa: CASSNGTSGGTDTQYF; cdr3_nt: TGTGCCAGCAGTAACGGGACTAGCGGGGGCACAGATACGCAGTATTTT
j_call: TRBJ2-3; v_call: TRBV15; d_call: -; clone_size: -; cdr3_aa: CATSLQASTDTQYF; cdr3_nt: TGTGCCACCAGTCTACAGGCGAGCACAGATACGCAGTATTTT
j_call: TRBJ2-3; v_call: TRBV28; d_call: TRBD1; clone_size: -; cdr3_aa: CASSSGQGAADTQYF; cdr3_nt: TGTGCCAGCAGTTCTGGACAGGGGGCAGCAGATACGCAGTATTTT
j_call: TRBJ1-1; v_call: TRBV19; d_call: -; clone_size: -; cdr3_aa: CASSTRKEDTEAFF; cdr3_nt: TGTGCCAGTAGTACTAGGAAGGAGGACACTGAAGCTTTCTTT
j_call: TRBJ1-2; v_call: TRBV18; d_call: -; clone_size: -; cdr3_aa: CASSPDSFWGYTF; cdr3_nt: TGTGCCAGCTCACCAGACAGCTTCTGGGGCTACACCTTC
j_call: TRBJ2-7; v_call: TRBV10-2; d_call: -; clone_size: few; cdr3_aa: CASIEQGSYEQYF; cdr3_nt: TGCGCCAGCATCGAACAGGGATCCTACGAGCAGTACTTC
j_call: TRBJ1-2; v_call: TRBV4-3; d_call: -; clone_size: -; cdr3_aa: CASSQDFGRQHYGYTF; cdr3_nt: TGCGCCAGCAGCCAAGATTTCGGCCGACAGCACTATGGCTACACCTTC
j_call: TRBJ2-7; v_call: TRBV2; d_call: -; clone_size: -; cdr3_aa: CASIGGPARSYEQYF; cdr3_nt: TGTGCCAGCATCGGGGGGCCCGCTCGGTCCTACGAGCAGTACTTC
j_call: TRBJ2-6; v_call: TRBV19; d_call: TRBD2; clone_size: -; cdr3_aa: CASTQTRSGGLGANVLTF; cdr3_nt: TGTGCCAGTACCCAAACTAGATCGGGGGGATTGGGGGCCAACGTCCTGACTTTC
j_call: TRBJ2-1; v_call: TRBV2; d_call: TRBD2; clone_size: -; cdr3_aa: CASSEGLAGGLNEQFF; cdr3_nt: TGTGCCAGCAGTGAAGGACTAGCGGGGGGTTTGAATGAGCAGTTCTTC
j_call: TRBJ2-7; v_call: TRBV28; d_call: -; clone_size: -; cdr3_aa: CASTVSPLFYEQYF; cdr3_nt: TGTGCCAGCACCGTGAGTCCGCTCTTCTACGAGCAGTACTTC
j_call: TRBJ1-1; v_call: TRBV10-1; d_call: TRBD1; clone_size: -; cdr3_aa: CASTQDRHTEAFF; cdr3_nt: TGCGCCAGCACCCAGGACAGGCATACTGAAGCTTTCTTT
j_call: TRBJ2-5; v_call: TRBV2; d_call: TRBD2; clone_size: -; cdr3_aa: CASGREGGGETQYF; cdr3_nt: TGTGCCAGCGGGAGGGAGGGTGGGGGAGAGACCCAGTACTTC
j_call: TRBJ2-7; v_call: TRBV13; d_call: -; clone_size: -; cdr3_aa: CASSLGGGGGLREEQYF; cdr3_nt: TGTGCCAGCAGCTTAGGGGGGGGTGGAGGCCTTCGGGAAGAGCAGTACTTC
j_call: TRBJ1-1; v_call: TRBV7-8; d_call: -; clone_size: once; cdr3_aa: CASSLTSTEAFF; cdr3_nt: TGTGCCAGCAGCTTAACCAGCACTGAAGCTTTCTTT
j_call: TRBJ2-7; v_call: TRBV7-3; d_call: TRBD1; clone_size: -; cdr3_aa: CASSFSGADRVAYEQYF; cdr3_nt: TGTGCCAGCAGCTTTTCCGGCGCGGACAGGGTGGCCTACGAGCAGTACTTC
j_call: TRBJ2-3; v_call: TRBV28; d_call: -; clone_size: -; cdr3_aa: CASREVGTDTQYF; cdr3_nt: TGTGCCAGCAGGGAGGTTGGCACAGACACGCAGTATTTT
j_call: TRBJ2-2; v_call: TRBV1; d_call: -; clone_size: -; cdr3_aa: CTSSQASGGKDTGELFF; cdr3_nt: TGCACCAGCAGCCAAGCTAGCGGGGGGAAGGACACCGGGGAGCTGTTTTTT